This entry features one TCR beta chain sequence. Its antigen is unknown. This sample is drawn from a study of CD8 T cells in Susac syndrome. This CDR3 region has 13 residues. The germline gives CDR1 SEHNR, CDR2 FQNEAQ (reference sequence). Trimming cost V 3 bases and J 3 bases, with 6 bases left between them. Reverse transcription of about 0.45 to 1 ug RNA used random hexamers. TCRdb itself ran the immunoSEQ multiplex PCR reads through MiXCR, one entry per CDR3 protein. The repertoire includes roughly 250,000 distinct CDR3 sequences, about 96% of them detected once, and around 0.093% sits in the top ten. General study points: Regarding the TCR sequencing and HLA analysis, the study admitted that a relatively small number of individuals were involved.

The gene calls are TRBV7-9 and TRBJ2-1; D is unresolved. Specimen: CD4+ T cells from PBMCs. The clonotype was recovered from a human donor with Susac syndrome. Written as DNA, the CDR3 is TGTGCCAGCAGCTTTGAGGTCTACAATGAGCAGTTCTTC. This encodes CASSFEVYNEQFF.